This T cell receptor beta chain was captured in a study of T cell responses to AZD1222 COVID-19 vaccine. This clone was seen more than once but under ten times. The antigen remains undetermined. Here immunoSEQ multiplex PCR was the method, and the copy in TCRdb shows in-frame clones only, minus some. This table has more than 150,000 clones, more than 85% appearing once. Overall study results and limits: None of the repertoires were sampled until the peak T cell response had passed.

The CDR3 totals 15 residues. Between the trimmed V and J ends, which lost 5 bases and 5 bases, there was a span of 16 bases. The germline gives CDR1 MDHEN, CDR2 SYDVKM. The V and J genes are TRBV28 and TRBJ1-5; D is unclear. Sample: peripheral blood, taken on day 0 of AZD1222 vaccination. The sequence derives from an adult in good health. The CDR3 nucleotides read TGTGCCAGCAGTCCCCCGTGGGGTCGGTATCAGCCCCAGCATTTT. This translates into CASSPPWGRYQPQHF.